These 20 T cell receptor beta chains were sequenced from one sample in a study of cytomegalovirus exposure and HLA in healthy donors. The primer mix had 60 Vbeta and 13 Jbeta primers. Assay: immunoSEQ multiplex PCR; the TCRdb copy retains only in-frame clones and omits some. Here the sample table reports around 75,000 clones. What was sequenced was PBMCs. The receptors were sampled from a man aged 50 to 60 in good health and CMV-seropositive.

V and J are TRBV7-9 and TRBJ2-7, with D possibly TRBD2 on 6 matching bases. The CDR3 loop spans 13 amino acids. Germline CDR1 is SEHNR and CDR2 is FQNEAQ (reference sequence). Trimming removed 5 bases from V and 3 bases from J, with 11 bases in between. DNA for the CDR3: TGTGCCAGCAGCCCCTCGGGAGACTACGAGCAGTACTTC. Its translation is CASSPSGDYEQYF.

In nucleotides, the CDR3 is TGCGCCAGCAGCTTGGCGGGCAATGAGCAGTTCTTC. Residues: CASSLAGNEQFF. The genes are TRBV5-1 and TRBJ2-1, with D hard to call. Trimming left V 0 bases short and J 6 bases short, with 4 bases between. In germline, CDR1 is SGHRS, CDR2 YFSETQ. The CDR3 runs to 12 residues.

The chain links TRBV9 to TRBJ2-1; possibly TRBD2 for D (5 bases). The CDR3 sequence is 12 residues long. The V gene lost 4 bases and the J gene lost 7 bases, with 9 bases spanning the gap. Germline V lookup: CDR1 SGDLS, CDR2 YYNGEE. CDR3 sequence (DNA): TGTGCCAGCAGCTTTAGGACTAATGAGCAGTTCTTC. Residues: CASSFRTNEQFF.

CDR3 DNA sequence: TGTGCCAGCAGTGAAGCAATTGACACACTTGTCTATGGCTACACCTTC. It encodes CASSEAIDTLVYGYTF. The chain employs TRBV2 and TRBJ1-2; no clear D. With 0 bases removed from V and 4 bases from J, the gap between germline ends came to 15 bases. Germline CDR1 SNHLY, CDR2 FYNNEI. There are 16 residues in the CDR3.

The J gene is TRBJ1-2, the V gene TRBV6-1; possible D gene TRBD1, 5 bases. The V gene's germline CDR1 is MNHNS and CDR2 SASEGT. The germline V and J ends were trimmed by 3 bases and 0 bases, with 8 bases remaining between them. The CDR3 is 14 residues long. The DNA for the CDR3 is TGTGCCAGCAGTGACGCGACAGCTAACTATGGCTACACCTTC. It codes for CASSDATANYGYTF.

This chain connects TRBV5-1 to TRBJ1-3; tentatively, D is TRBD1 (5 bases). The germline V gene encodes CDR1 SGHRS and CDR2 YFSETQ. This CDR3 is 15 amino acids long. V was trimmed by 0 bases and J by 8 bases, leaving 15 bases between them. The DNA of the CDR3 is TGCGCCAGCAGCTTGGATGGAGGGCCCAGGGACACCATATATTTT. Its translation is CASSLDGGPRDTIYF.

The V gene is TRBV6-6, the J gene TRBJ2-5, with 10 positions matching TRBD1. Trimming removed 4 bases from V and 5 bases from J; junction bases left unmatched: 10. Germline CDR1 is MNHNY and CDR2 is SVGAGI (reference sequence). The CDR3 is made up of 16 amino acids. CDR3 sequence reads: CASSSSLDRGDETQYF. In DNA form, the CDR3 reads TGTGCCAGCAGTTCCTCTCTGGACAGGGGGGACGAGACCCAGTACTTC.

The rearrangement uses TRBV2 and TRBJ2-3; 7 bases map to TRBD2. This CDR3 is 15 amino acids long. Germline values: CDR1 SNHLY, CDR2 FYNNEI. The ends lost 2 bases at V and 2 bases at J; junction bases unmatched: 4. The CDR3 sequence: CASSERLADTDTQYF. The CDR3 DNA reads TGTGCCAGCAGTGAAAGGCTAGCGGACACAGATACGCAGTATTTT. The complete variable domain, with remaining parts taken from reference TRBV2 and TRBJ2-3, reads EPEVTQTPSHQVTQMGQEVILRCVPISNHLYFYWYRQILGQKVEFLVSFYNNEISEKSEIFDDQFSVERPDGSNFTLKIRSTKLEDSAMYFCASSERLADTDTQYFGPGTRLTVL.

The V and J genes are TRBV4-1 and TRBJ1-2, with 10 bases that match TRBD1. Looked up from germline, CDR1 is MGHRA and CDR2 is YSYEKL. Trimming at V came to 4 bases and at J to 3 bases, leaving 8 bases not matched to a gene. The CDR3 length is 16 residues. The CDR3 region has the DNA TGCGCCAGCAGCCGCAACCGGGGGACAGGGGACTATGGCTACACCTTC. Translation: CASSRNRGTGDYGYTF.

V is TRBV4-1 and J is TRBJ2-5; no clear D gene. Germline values: CDR1 MGHRA, CDR2 YSYEKL. The CDR3 is 15 residues long. The V end was cut by 1 base, the J end by 4 bases, with 13 bases between. The CDR3 is CASSQGGLARETQYF. The CDR3 DNA follows: TGCGCCAGCAGCCAAGGAGGATTAGCACGAGAGACCCAGTACTTC.

The chain recombines TRBV6-1 with TRBJ2-7; TRBD1 aligns across 8 bases. The CDR3 covers 13 residues. Germline V gene lookup returns CDR1 MNHNS and CDR2 SASEGT. V trimming: 6 bases; J trimming: 2 bases; junction bases outside the gene matches: 3. DNA for the CDR3: TGTGCCAGCAGACGACAGGGGCCCTACGAGCAGTACGTC. This translates into CASRRQGPYEQYV.

Note on this clone: Its ends do not fully match the called genes, so a read error is possible. Other DNA sequences within the sample encode an identical CDR3. The V gene is TRBV28, the J gene TRBJ1-2; 8 bases align to TRBD1. This CDR3 has 14 residues. Germline CDR1 is MDHEN and CDR2 is SYDVKM. CDR3 sequence: CASIKTGDYYGYTF. In DNA form, the CDR3 reads TGTGCCAGCATTAAGACAGGGGATTACTACGGCTACACCTTC.

This chain connects TRBV27 to TRBJ1-3, with D unresolved. Trimming pared 2 bases from V and 7 bases from J, leaving 9 bases between. Germline V lookup: CDR1 MNHEY, CDR2 SMNVEV (reference sequence). This CDR3 has 13 residues. CDR3 nucleotide sequence: TGTGCCAGCAGTTTAGAGGGTTCGAACACCATATATTTT. Its translation: CASSLEGSNTIYF.

The gene calls are TRBV7-6 and TRBJ2-2; a possible D gene is TRBD1 (6 bases). Trimming shortened V by 3 bases and J by 4 bases, and 9 bases separated the two germline ends. The germline gives CDR1 SGHVS, CDR2 FNYEAQ. CDR3 length: 14 amino acids. CDR3 DNA sequence: TGTGCCAGCAGCTTCAGCAGGGGCACCGGGGAGCTGTTTTTT. Its protein product is CASSFSRGTGELFF.

The genes are TRBV6-6 and TRBJ2-1, with D possibly being TRBD1 (6 bases). Germline assignment: CDR1 MNHNY and CDR2 SVGAGI (reference sequence). V was clipped by 0 bases and J by 8 bases, with 8 bases between them. The length of the CDR3 is 13 residues. CDR3 protein: CASSYSNRDEQFF. The CDR3 DNA follows: TGTGCCAGCAGTTACTCGAACAGGGATGAGCAGTTCTTC.

The J gene is TRBJ1-6, the V gene TRBV2; D might be TRBD1 (6 bases). V was pared by 6 bases and J by 3 bases, with 9 bases between. CDR1 is SNHLY, CDR2 FYNNEI, per germline. The CDR3 spans 14 residues. CDR3 loop: CASSQGNYNSPLHF. The CDR3 region has the DNA TGTGCCAGCAGCCAGGGGAACTATAATTCACCCCTCCACTTT.

This chain connects TRBV9 to TRBJ2-5; TRBD2 aligns across 15 bases. Germline-derived CDR1 and CDR2 are SGDLS and YYNGEE. The CDR3 loop spans 19 amino acids. Germline trimming cut 0 bases from V and 2 bases from J; bases unmatched to any gene: 8. CDR3 in DNA: TGTGCCAGCAGCGTAGGTCCATGGGGACTAGCGGGGGGTCAAGAGACCCAGTACTTC. Amino acids: CASSVGPWGLAGGQETQYF.

The chain links TRBV15 to TRBJ1-5; 8 bases fit TRBD1. The CDR3 spans 14 residues. Per the germline V gene, CDR1 is LNHNV and CDR2 is YYDKDF (reference sequence). J was trimmed by 4 bases and V by 6 bases; bases with no gene match: 5. CDR3 sequence reads: CATRAGGPNQPQHF. For the CDR3, the DNA is TGTGCCACCAGAGCAGGGGGCCCGAATCAGCCCCAGCATTTT.

The chain combines TRBV30 with TRBJ2-7, with TRBD2 identical over 12 bases. The CDR3 covers 15 residues. V gave up 1 base and J gave up 6 bases; unmatched junction bases: 7. The V gene's germline CDR1 is GTSNPN and CDR2 SVGIG (reference sequence). CDR3 in amino acids: CAWSAPTSGSVEQYF. CDR3 in DNA: TGTGCCTGGAGTGCCCCGACTAGCGGGAGTGTCGAGCAGTACTTC.

The CDR3 reads CAIGTGTTEAFF. The CDR3 DNA is TGTGCCATCGGTACAGGGACGACTGAAGCTTTCTTT. V and J are TRBV10-3 and TRBJ1-1, with D possibly being TRBD1 (6 bases). Germline CDR1 is ENHRY and CDR2 is SYGVKD. Trimming took off 8 bases at V and 5 bases at J, with 12 bases between the two ends. The CDR3 extends over 12 amino acids.